This TCR beta chain comes out of a study of cytomegalovirus exposure and HLA in healthy donors. PCR primers comprised 60 Vbeta and 13 Jbeta primers. Sequencing was performed with immunoSEQ multiplex PCR; in TCRdb, only in-frame clones are kept and a portion is missing. The sample includes around 110,000 clones, about 70% of them seen just once. Deletions cut 0 bases from V and 8 bases from J, with 4 bases between. The germline gives CDR1 MNHNS, CDR2 SASEGT. The CDR3 runs to 11 residues. The sequenced material came from PBMCs. This TCR derives from a woman aged 25-40 years in good health and CMV-seronegative. The chain is built from TRBV6-1 and TRBJ1-1, with D hard to call. The CDR3 is CASSEAREAFF. The CDR3 region has the DNA TGTGCCAGCAGTGAAGCGCGGGAAGCTTTCTTT.